Here is one TCR beta chain with its context. Its target antigen remains unknown. Base qualities are not provided; no much larger clone lies one nucleotide away. Taken from the germline V gene (reference sequence), the CDR1 and CDR2 loops are SEHNR and FQNEAQ. V sheds 1 base and J sheds 4 bases, leaving 11 bases between their ends. The cysteine opens and the phenylalanine closes a CDR3 of 15 amino acids. The only DNA kept is the CDR3, 45 bases in frame from the first base. The data are from a study of draining lymph node invasion in breast cancer (dated by TCRdb to between 2020 and 2021). Study-wide context: Metastasis in lymph nodes was diagnosed using histology and cytokeratin immunohistochemistry and was confirmed with EpCAM/CD45 flow cytometry. The separate targeted TCR sequencing covered lymph nodes from a handful of patients, with primary tumors sequenced for three of those patients. From every patient, the primary tumor plus matched non-invaded and tumor-invaded tumor-draining lymph nodes were collected, and both Treg and Tconv subsets were profiled. A separate targeted assay used bulk TCR-beta CDR3 sequencing to compare sorted memory regulatory T cells with memory conventional CD4 T cells across breast cancer tissues.

The library was produced with bulk RNA-seq. Reads for this sample came from an Illumina HiSeq 2500. The study's own analysis went as follows. CDR3 sequences in the separate targeted TCR-seq dataset were extracted from raw reads and quantified using MiXCR version 2.1.5 with default parameters. Each TCR-beta clone in the separate targeted TCR-seq dataset was defined by the V gene, J gene and CDR3 sequence taken together. In the separate targeted TCR-seq dataset, clones with fewer than three counts were removed, then only the 90% most strongly expressed clones per sample were retained. In the separate targeted TCR-seq dataset, Treg-Tconv overlap was computed as shared clones divided by total Treg clones per tissue, times 100. TCRdb trimmed the raw reads at Q25, called clones with MiXCR and kept productive beta chains. Each record represents a unique CDR3 protein, reported with the most common genes and DNA among its rows. The V and J calls and clone size come from TCRdb's table, not from the authors' own analysis. Across this sample there are a few thousand distinct CDR3 sequences, with approximately 85% seen only once. About 1.4% of the sample comes from the top ten.

General study outcomes and caveats: Some of the top 100 tumor clones were detected in invaded and non-invaded nodes, and this detection was taken to suggest recirculation between tumor and draining nodes. TCRs shared between the Treg and Tconv subsets were regarded as suggesting, but not proving, a common clonal origin. The tumor top-100 clone tracking analysis could be carried out in only a couple of patients. In the targeted TCR-seq data, Tregs appeared more clonally expanded than Tconvs in all tissues, and both subsets were less diverse in tumor than lymph nodes. In each tissue, about 14-22% of Treg TCRs were also present in Tconvs, a finding interpreted as suggesting peripheral induction of Tregs. The data could not resolve whether Treg conversion took place in a given organ or whether converted Tregs recirculated between nodes and tumor.

Memory conventional CD4 T cells were isolated by sorting for CD4+ CD45RA- CD25- cells. Tumor-draining lymph nodes were classified as non-invaded or invaded according to absence or presence of metastatic tumor cells. T cells were pre-enriched with a Miltenyi Pan T Cell isolation kit before staining and sorting. Immunohistochemistry for estrogen receptor, progesterone receptor, HER2 and Ki-67 was used to characterize the primary tumors. Fresh surgical tissue was processed within a few hours after surgery by cutting into small fragments. Tissue fragments were enzymatically digested with Liberase TL plus DNase for 20 minutes and filtered through a 40-micrometer strainer. After DAPI live/dead staining, cells were sorted on a BD FACS Aria II, reaching roughly 96-99% purity. Sorted cells were lysed in TCL buffer, and RNA was purified using a Norgen Single Cell RNA purification kit that included DNase treatment.

The chain employs TRBV7-9 and TRBJ1-3; TRBD1 is possibly the D segment (5 matching bases). Sequencing used sorted memory CD4+ effector T cells from a lymph node. Sample cell subset or site, as interpreted from the label and publication: CD45RA-negative sorted CD4+ T cells (memory Tconv or effector/memory Treg). The sequence came from a female donor with luminal breast cancer. The nucleotides are TGTGCCAGCAGCTTAGGCAGGGCTGGAGGAAACACCATATATTTT. This encodes CASSLGRAGGNTIYF.